The 20 T cell receptor beta chains presented below share a single source sample, sequenced in a study of T cells expressing NK-cell markers. TCRdb reprocessed the 5' RACE reads, keeping one entry per CDR3 protein, no DNA. Reported are about 150,000 distinct CDR3 sequences; the ten largest clones contain about 39%. What was sequenced was blood T cells: a sorted CD56 or NKG2C T cell subset, CD4+ or CD8+ T cells, or bulk PBMC T cells (not recorded which). The source is a woman in her forties or fifties in good health.

V is TRBV12-3 or TRBV12-4 and J is TRBJ1-1; TCRdb's assignment of TRBD1 cannot be checked, as there is no DNA. CDR3 length: 13 residues. CDR3 sequence: CASSFARASEAFF.

This chain connects TRBV10-1 to TRBJ2-3. Germline V gene sequence: CDR1 WNHNN, CDR2 SYGVQD (reference sequence). This CDR3 has 14 amino acids. CDR3 protein: CASSEETSTDTQYF.

The chain uses TRBV5-5 and TRBJ2-7; TCRdb names TRBD1, which stays unverified in the absence of DNA. The germline CDR1 and CDR2 sequences are SGHKS and YYEKEE (reference sequence). The CDR3 totals 16 residues. CDR3 protein: CASSVAMGGSSYEQYF. The full variable domain, with the rest looked up from reference TRBV5-5 and TRBJ2-7, is DAGVTQSPTHLIKTRGQQVTLRCSPISGHKSVSWYQQVLGQGPQFIFQYYEKEERGRGNFPDRFSARQFPNYSSELNVNALLLGDSALYLCASSVAMGGSSYEQYFGPGTRLTVT.

The chain couples TRBV6-1 to TRBJ1-1; the D call of TRBD1 rests on TCRdb alone, since no DNA is present to check it. Germline CDR1 reads MNHNS; CDR2 reads SASEGT. The CDR3 runs to 14 residues. The CDR3 spells CASSVPPEGTEAFF.

The chain links TRBV3-1 to TRBJ2-1. Germline V lookup: CDR1 LGHDT, CDR2 YNNKEL (reference sequence). This CDR3 has 12 residues. CDR3 in amino acids: CASSQRGNEQFF.

The chain has TRBV11-2 and TRBJ2-1; TCRdb selects TRBD2, and the lack of DNA leaves this call unchecked. This CDR3 contains 15 residues. CDR1 and CDR2 (germline): SGHAT, FQNNGV. This CDR3 reads CASSPQGLAVDEQFF.

The chain uses TRBV11-2 and TRBJ2-1; TCRdb reports TRBD2, a call that lacks DNA to check it against. CDR1 and CDR2 from the germline V gene are SGHAT and FQNNGV. The CDR3 length is 14 residues. CDR3 loop: CASSFGSGDNEQFF. The full variable domain, in which reference TRBV11-2 and TRBJ2-1 provide the parts outside the CDR3, is EAGVAQSPRYKIIEKRQSVAFWCNPISGHATLYWYQQILGQGPKLLIQFQNNGVVDDSQLPKDRFSAERLKGVDSTLKIQPAKLEDSAVYLCASSFGSGDNEQFFGPGTRLTVL.

V is TRBV12-5 and J is TRBJ2-2. Germline CDR1 and CDR2: LGHNT and FRNRAP. The CDR3 runs to 16 residues. The CDR3 spells CASGLVHRTYPGELFF.

This sequence joins TRBV7-3 and TRBJ2-2; TCRdb outputs TRBD2, but without DNA this stays unchecked. Germline V lookup: CDR1 SGHTA, CDR2 FQGTGA. The CDR3 is 15 amino acids. CDR3 loop: CASSILAGDTGELFF.

The chain uses TRBV20-1 and TRBJ2-1; TCRdb designates TRBD2, a call that cannot be tested without DNA. Germline V gene lookup returns CDR1 DFQATT and CDR2 SNEGSKA (reference sequence). This CDR3 is 17 amino acids long. The CDR3 here is CSAMTSGVISSYNEQFF.

This chain links TRBV6-4 with TRBJ2-1. The V gene's germline CDR1 is MRHNA and CDR2 SNTAGT. This CDR3 spans 11 amino acids. CDR3 region: CASSDYTKQFF.

The chain couples TRBV12-3 or TRBV12-4 to TRBJ2-1; TCRdb returns TRBD2, unconfirmable since there is no DNA. CDR3 length: 14 residues. The CDR3 sequence: CASSAGGWSNEQFF.

The chain links TRBV4-1 to TRBJ2-3; the TRBD1 assignment by TCRdb is unverifiable without DNA. The CDR3 totals 15 residues. The germline CDR1 and CDR2 sequences are MGHRA and YSYEKL. The CDR3 region is CASSPWDRGTDTQYF.

The chain employs TRBV20-1 and TRBJ2-3; the D gene TCRdb calls, TRBD2, cannot be checked with no DNA. This CDR3 spans 14 amino acids. CDR1 is DFQATT, CDR2 SNEGSKA, per germline (reference sequence). CDR3 region: CSAPERAPENTQYF.

The chain recombines TRBV6-6 with TRBJ1-5. The CDR3 is 16 residues long. Per germline, CDR1 MNHNY and CDR2 SVGAGI (reference sequence). The CDR3 protein is CASSSRVGDSNQPQHF.

The genes are TRBV4-1 and TRBJ2-5. CDR1 MGHRA and CDR2 YSYEKL come from the germline V gene. The CDR3 contains 14 residues. The CDR3 loop reads CASSHASLQETQYF.

V usage is TRBV7-8 and J usage is TRBJ2-1; TCRdb reports TRBD2, a call that lacks DNA to check it against. CDR3 length: 13 amino acids. The germline V gene encodes CDR1 SGHVS and CDR2 FQNEAQ. CDR3 amino acids: CASSSPTSHEQFF.

The CDR3 sequence is CASSQRTDVSYEQYF. The chain couples TRBV4-1 to TRBJ2-7. This CDR3 region has 15 residues. Per germline, CDR1 MGHRA and CDR2 YSYEKL.

The chain carries TRBV20-1 and TRBJ1-1. Germline CDR1 and CDR2: DFQATT and SNEGSKA (reference sequence). The CDR3 spans 13 residues. The CDR3 is CSARDQQNTEAFF.

J is TRBJ2-7 and V is TRBV5-1. The germline V gene encodes CDR1 SGHRS and CDR2 YFSETQ. This CDR3 is built from 13 residues. Here the CDR3 reads CASSADPSYEQYF.